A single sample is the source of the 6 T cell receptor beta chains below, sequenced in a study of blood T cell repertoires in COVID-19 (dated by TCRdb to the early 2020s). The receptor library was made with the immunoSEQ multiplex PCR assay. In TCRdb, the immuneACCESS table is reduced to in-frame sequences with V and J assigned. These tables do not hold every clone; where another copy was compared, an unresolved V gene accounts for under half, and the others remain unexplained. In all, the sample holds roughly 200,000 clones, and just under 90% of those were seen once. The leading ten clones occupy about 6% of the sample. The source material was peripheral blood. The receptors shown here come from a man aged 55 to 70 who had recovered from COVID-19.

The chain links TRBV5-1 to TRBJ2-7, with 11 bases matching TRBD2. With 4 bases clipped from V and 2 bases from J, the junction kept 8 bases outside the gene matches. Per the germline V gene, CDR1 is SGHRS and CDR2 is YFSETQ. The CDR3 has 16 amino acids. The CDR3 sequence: CASSTAVLAGAYEQYF. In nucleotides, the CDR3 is TGCGCCAGCAGCACTGCGGTACTAGCGGGAGCCTACGAGCAGTACTTC.

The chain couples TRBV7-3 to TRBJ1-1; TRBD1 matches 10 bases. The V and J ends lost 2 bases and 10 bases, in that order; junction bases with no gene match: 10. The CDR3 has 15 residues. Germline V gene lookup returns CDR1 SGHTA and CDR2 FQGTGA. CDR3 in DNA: TGTGCCAGCAGCTTATCTGGGACAGGGGCCGCGGGAGCTTTCTTT. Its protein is CASSLSGTGAAGAFF.

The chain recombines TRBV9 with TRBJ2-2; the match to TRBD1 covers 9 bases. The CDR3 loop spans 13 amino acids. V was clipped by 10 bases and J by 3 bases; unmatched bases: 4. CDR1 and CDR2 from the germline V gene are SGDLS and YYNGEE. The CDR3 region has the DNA TGTGCCGGAGGGACAGGGCACACCGGGGAGCTGTTTTTT. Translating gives CAGGTGHTGELFF.

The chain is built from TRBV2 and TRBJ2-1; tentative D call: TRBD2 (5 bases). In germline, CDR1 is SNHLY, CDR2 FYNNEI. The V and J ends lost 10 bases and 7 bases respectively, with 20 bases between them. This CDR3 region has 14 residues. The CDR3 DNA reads TGTGCCATCCGGAGTAGCGACGGAGTGAATGAGCAGTTCTTC. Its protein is CAIRSSDGVNEQFF.

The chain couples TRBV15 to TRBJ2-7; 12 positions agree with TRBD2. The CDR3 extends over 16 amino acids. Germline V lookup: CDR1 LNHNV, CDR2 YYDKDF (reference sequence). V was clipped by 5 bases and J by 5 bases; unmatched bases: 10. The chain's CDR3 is CATSDRLAGEKNEQYF. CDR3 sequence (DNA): TGTGCCACCAGCGACCGACTAGCGGGAGAGAAAAACGAGCAGTACTTC.

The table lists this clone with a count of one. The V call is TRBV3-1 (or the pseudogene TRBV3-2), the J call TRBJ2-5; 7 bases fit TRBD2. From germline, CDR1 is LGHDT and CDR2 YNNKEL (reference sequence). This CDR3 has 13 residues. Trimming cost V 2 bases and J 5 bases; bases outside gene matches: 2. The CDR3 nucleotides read TGTGCCAGCAGCCAACGCGGGAGTGAGACCCAGTACTTC. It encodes CASSQRGSETQYF.